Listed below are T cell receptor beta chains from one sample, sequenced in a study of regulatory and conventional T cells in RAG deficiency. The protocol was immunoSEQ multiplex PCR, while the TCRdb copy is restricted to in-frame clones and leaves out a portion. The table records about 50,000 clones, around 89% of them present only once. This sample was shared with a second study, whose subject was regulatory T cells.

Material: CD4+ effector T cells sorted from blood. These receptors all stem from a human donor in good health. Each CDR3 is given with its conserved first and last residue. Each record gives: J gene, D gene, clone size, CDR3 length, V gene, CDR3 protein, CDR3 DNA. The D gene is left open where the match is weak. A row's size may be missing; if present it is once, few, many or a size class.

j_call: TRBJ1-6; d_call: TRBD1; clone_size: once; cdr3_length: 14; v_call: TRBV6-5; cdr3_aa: CASSERDSYSPLHF; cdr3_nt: TGTGCCAGCAGTGAACGGGACAGCTATTCACCCCTCCACTTT
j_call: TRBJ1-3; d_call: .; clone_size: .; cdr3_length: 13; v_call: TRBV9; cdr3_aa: CASSLTTGNTIYF; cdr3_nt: TGTGCCAGCAGCCTGACAACTGGAAACACCATATATTTT
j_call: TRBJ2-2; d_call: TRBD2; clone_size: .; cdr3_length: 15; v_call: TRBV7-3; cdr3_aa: CASSPSGSSTGELFF; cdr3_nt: TGTGCCAGCAGCCCTAGCGGGAGCTCGACCGGGGAGCTGTTTTTT
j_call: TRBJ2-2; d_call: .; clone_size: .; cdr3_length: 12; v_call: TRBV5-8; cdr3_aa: CASARPTGELFF; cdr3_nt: TGTGCCAGCGCCAGGCCCACCGGGGAGCTGTTTTTT
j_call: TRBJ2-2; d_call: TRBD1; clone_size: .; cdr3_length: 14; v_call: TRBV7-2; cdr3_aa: CASSGQVSTGELFF; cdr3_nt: TGTGCCAGCAGCGGACAGGTTTCCACCGGGGAGCTGTTTTTT
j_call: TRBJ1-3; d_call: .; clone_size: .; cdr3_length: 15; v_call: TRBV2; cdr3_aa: CASRPSQASGNTIYF; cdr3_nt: TGTGCCAGCAGACCCTCCCAGGCGTCTGGAAACACCATATATTTT
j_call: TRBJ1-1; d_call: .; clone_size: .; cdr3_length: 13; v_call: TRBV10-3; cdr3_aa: CAIRLQGRTEAFF; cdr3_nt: TGTGCCATCAGACTACAGGGTAGAACTGAAGCTTTCTTT
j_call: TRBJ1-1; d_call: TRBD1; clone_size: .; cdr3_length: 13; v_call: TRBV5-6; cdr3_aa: CASSLATGAGAFF; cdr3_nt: TGTGCCAGCAGCTTGGCCACAGGGGCAGGAGCTTTCTTT
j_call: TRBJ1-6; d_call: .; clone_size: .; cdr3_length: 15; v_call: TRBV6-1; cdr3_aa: CASKFLTAYNSPLHF; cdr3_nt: TGTGCCAGCAAATTTCTGACGGCCTATAATTCACCCCTCCACTTT
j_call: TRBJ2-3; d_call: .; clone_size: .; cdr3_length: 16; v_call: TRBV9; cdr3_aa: CASSGPQQIGTDTQYF; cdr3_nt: TGTGCCAGCAGCGGACCCCAGCAAATAGGCACAGATACGCAGTATTTT
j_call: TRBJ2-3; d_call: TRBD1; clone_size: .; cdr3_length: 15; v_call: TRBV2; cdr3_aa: CASIRRDRDVDTQYF; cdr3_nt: TGTGCCAGCATTAGAAGGGACAGGGATGTGGATACGCAGTATTTT
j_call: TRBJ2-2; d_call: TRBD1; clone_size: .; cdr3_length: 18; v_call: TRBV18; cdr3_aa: CASSPDPGTGGNTGELFF; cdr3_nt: TGTGCCAGCTCACCCGACCCCGGGACAGGGGGCAACACCGGGGAGCTGTTTTTT
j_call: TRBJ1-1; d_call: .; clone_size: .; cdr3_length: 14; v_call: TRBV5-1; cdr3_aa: CASSFGHLNTEAFF; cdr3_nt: TGCGCCAGCAGCTTCGGACACCTGAACACTGAAGCTTTCTTT
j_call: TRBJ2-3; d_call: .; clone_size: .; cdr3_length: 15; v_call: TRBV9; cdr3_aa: CASSVLTGVGDTQYF; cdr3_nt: TGTGCCAGCAGCGTCCTCACGGGAGTTGGAGATACGCAGTATTTT
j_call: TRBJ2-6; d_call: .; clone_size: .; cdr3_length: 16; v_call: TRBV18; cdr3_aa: CASSPQGMSGANVLTF; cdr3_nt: TGTGCCAGCTCACCACAGGGGATGAGTGGGGCCAACGTCCTGACTTTC
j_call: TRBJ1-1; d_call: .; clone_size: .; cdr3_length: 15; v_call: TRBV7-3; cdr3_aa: CASSKGLAKNTEAFF; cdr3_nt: TGTGCCAGCAGCAAGGGCCTGGCCAAGAACACTGAAGCTTTCTTT
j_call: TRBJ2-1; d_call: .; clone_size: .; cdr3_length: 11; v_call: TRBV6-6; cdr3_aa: CASKRTDEQFF; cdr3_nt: TGTGCCAGCAAGCGTACAGATGAGCAGTTCTTC
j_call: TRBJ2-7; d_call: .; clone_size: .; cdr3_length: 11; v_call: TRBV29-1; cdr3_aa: CSVGGFYEQYF; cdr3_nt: TGCAGCGTTGGGGGGTTCTACGAGCAGTACTTC
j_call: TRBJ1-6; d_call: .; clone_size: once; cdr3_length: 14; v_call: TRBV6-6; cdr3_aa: CASSSGQVNSPLHF; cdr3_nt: TGTGCCAGCAGTTCCGGTCAGGTTAATTCACCCCTCCACTTT
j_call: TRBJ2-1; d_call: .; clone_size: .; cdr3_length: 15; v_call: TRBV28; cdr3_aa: CASRDLSGAYNEQFF; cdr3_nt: TGTGCCAGCCGGGACCTCTCGGGGGCCTACAATGAGCAGTTCTTC
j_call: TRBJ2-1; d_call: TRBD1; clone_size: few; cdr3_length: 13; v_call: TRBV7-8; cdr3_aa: CASSTDRGNEQFF; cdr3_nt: TGTGCCAGCAGCACCGACAGGGGGAATGAGCAGTTCTTC
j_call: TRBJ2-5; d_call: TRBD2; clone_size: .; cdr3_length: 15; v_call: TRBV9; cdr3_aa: CASSVDAGGQETQYF; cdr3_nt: TGTGCCAGCAGCGTAGACGCGGGGGGCCAAGAGACCCAGTACTTC
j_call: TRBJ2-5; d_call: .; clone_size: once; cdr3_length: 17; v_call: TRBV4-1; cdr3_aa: CASSQDKGLKGVETQYF; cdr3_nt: TGCGCCAGCAGCCAAGATAAGGGGTTGAAGGGCGTGGAGACCCAGTACTTC
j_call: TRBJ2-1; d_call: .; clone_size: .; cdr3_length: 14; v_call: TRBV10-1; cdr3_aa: CASSEQGSYNEQFF; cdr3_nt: TGCGCCAGCAGTGAACAGGGATCCTACAATGAGCAGTTCTTC
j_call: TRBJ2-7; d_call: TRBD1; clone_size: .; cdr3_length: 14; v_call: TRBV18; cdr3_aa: CASSPGQGAYEQYF; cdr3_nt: TGTGCCAGCTCACCAGGACAGGGGGCCTACGAGCAGTACTTC
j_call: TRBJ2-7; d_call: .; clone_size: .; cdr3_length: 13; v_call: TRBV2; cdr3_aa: CASSTNSGNEQYF; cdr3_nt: TGTGCCAGCAGCACCAATTCTGGGAACGAGCAGTACTTC
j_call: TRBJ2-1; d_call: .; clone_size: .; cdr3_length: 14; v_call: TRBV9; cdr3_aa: CASSDSTQGNEQFF; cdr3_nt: TGTGCCAGCAGCGATTCAACTCAGGGTAATGAGCAGTTCTTC